This T cell receptor beta chain was captured in a study of T cell responses to AZD1222 COVID-19 vaccine. Whole-study context: Pooling covered second doses at about 4 or about 12 weeks. Study-wide results and limits: A mostly white British donor set with more females was recruited, and clonal diversity was possibly underestimated. Seropositive status at baseline applied to only a handful of AZD1222 recipients. Repertoire sampling happened only post peak T cell response.

This clone was seen more than once but under ten times. Its specificity is not known. Within the sample, other DNA sequences also encode this same CDR3. Data came from immunoSEQ multiplex PCR; TCRdb stores just in-frame clones and leaves some out. The table records 72,000 or so clones, 90% of them present only once. This sequence was found in an adult in good health. The sample here was peripheral blood, taken on day 0 of AZD1222 vaccination.

CDR3 nucleotides: TGTGCCAGCAGTCAGGGGAACTATGGCTACACCTTC. This sequence encodes CASSQGNYGYTF. The rearrangement uses TRBV5-6 and TRBJ1-2, with a tentative D call TRBD1 (6 bases). Trimming took off 5 bases at V and 2 bases at J, with 7 bases between the two ends. Germline V gene data show CDR1 as SGHDT and CDR2 as YYEEEE. The CDR3 sequence is 12 residues long.